This entry describes one T cell receptor beta chain. The sample belongs to a study of blood T cell repertoires in COVID-19. For the study at large: Italy, Spain and the United States were the sources of the convalescent and acute COVID-19 samples. The analysed material was cDNA or gDNA that came from T cells, B-cell-depleted T cells, or PBMCs.

In the study's own analysis: Quantification of nucleated cells was approximated via reference gene primer amplification. Assay: immunoSEQ multiplex PCR; the TCRdb copy retains only in-frame clones and omits some. The V and J calls and clone size are taken from that table; D and trimming were inferred from the DNA. The sample consists of about 270,000 clones, roughly nine tenths of them appearing once. The germline gives CDR1 LGHNA, CDR2 YNFKEQ. V dropped 0 bases and J dropped 4 bases, with 8 bases sitting between them. CDR3 length: 14 amino acids. Sequencing was performed on peripheral blood. The rearrangement uses TRBV4-2 and TRBJ2-3, with D perhaps TRBD2 (6 bases). This clonotype was sampled from a man in his forties with active or convalescent COVID-19. CDR3 sequence: CASSQDGGADTQYF. DNA of the CDR3: TGTGCCAGCAGCCAAGATGGAGGGGCAGATACGCAGTATTTT.